These 23 T cell receptor beta chains came from one sample sequenced in a study of graft-versus-host responses after intestinal transplantation. No antigen is known for these receptors. The data were produced by immunoSEQ multiplex PCR, yet TCRdb's version contains in-frame clones alone and is incomplete. The profile shows over 70,000 clones, roughly 90% of them singletons. Material: unstimulated CD8+ T cells sorted from spleen or lymph node cells, obtained before transplant. Receptor source: a human donor who was the organ donor for an intestinal transplant.

The rearrangement uses TRBV11-2 and TRBJ2-1, with unresolved D. CDR3 length: 16 residues. V gave up 4 bases and J gave up 0 bases, with 13 bases separating them. In germline, CDR1 is SGHAT, CDR2 FQNNGV. CDR3 loop: CASSSRLESSYNEQFF. The DNA for the CDR3 is TGTGCCAGCAGCTCCCGACTGGAGAGCTCCTACAATGAGCAGTTCTTC.

This rearrangement joins TRBV4-3 to TRBJ1-2, with D unclear. Germline V lookup: CDR1 LGHNA, CDR2 YSLEER. V was pared by 0 bases and J by 8 bases, with 10 bases between. The CDR3 spans 13 residues. In DNA form, the CDR3 reads TGCGCCAGCAGCCAAGAGGGAGATAGCGGCTACACCTTC. Its protein product is CASSQEGDSGYTF.

The chain recombines TRBV7-6 with TRBJ1-1; TRBD1 agrees at 10 bases. Germline V lookup: CDR1 SGHVS, CDR2 FNYEAQ. V was clipped by 4 bases and J by 4 bases; unmatched bases: 0. The CDR3 has 13 residues. CDR3: CASSWDRGTEAFF. As DNA, the CDR3 is TGTGCCAGCAGCTGGGACAGGGGCACTGAAGCTTTCTTT.

V usage is TRBV6-5 and J usage is TRBJ2-2; TRBD1 agrees at 9 bases. V lost 0 bases to trimming and J lost 7 bases; unmatched junction nucleotides: 6. Germline V lookup: CDR1 MNHEY, CDR2 SVGAGI. This CDR3 contains 16 residues. The CDR3 region is CASSYSGTGYSGELFF. The CDR3 nucleotides are TGTGCCAGCAGTTACTCCGGGACAGGGTACAGCGGGGAGCTGTTTTTT.

The DNA for the CDR3 is TGTGCCAGCAGCTTTTCTACAGGGGACAATGAGCAGTTCTTC. Amino acid sequence: CASSFSTGDNEQFF. The chain links TRBV7-9 to TRBJ2-1, with TRBD1 identical over 7 bases. Germline CDR1 is SEHNR and CDR2 is FQNEAQ (reference sequence). The CDR3 is made up of 14 amino acids. The V and J ends lost 3 bases and 5 bases, in that order; junction bases with no gene match: 4.

The chain uses TRBV4-2 and TRBJ1-5; D may be TRBD1 (5 bases). The CDR3 is 18 amino acids. CDR1 LGHNA and CDR2 YNFKEQ come from the germline V gene. Trimming cost V 0 bases and J 0 bases, with 15 bases left between them. In DNA, the CDR3 is TGTGCCAGCAGCCAAGATCCCGTGACAGTTTTTAGCAATCAGCCCCAGCATTTT. As protein: CASSQDPVTVFSNQPQHF.

The chain carries TRBV28 and TRBJ2-1; 11 bases are shared with TRBD2. After removal of 2 bases from V and 5 bases from J, the junction contained 5 bases not matched to a gene. Germline CDR1 and CDR2: MDHEN and SYDVKM. The CDR3 runs 16 residues. CDR3 sequence reads: CASSLVYSGGDNEQFF. The DNA of the CDR3 is TGTGCCAGCAGTTTAGTATATAGCGGGGGGGACAATGAGCAGTTCTTC.

This chain joins TRBV10-2 and TRBJ1-1, with 8 bases fitting TRBD1. The CDR3 loop spans 13 amino acids. Germline V gene lookup returns CDR1 WSHSY and CDR2 SAAADI. Trimming removed 7 bases from V and 4 bases from J; junction bases left unmatched: 5. CDR3 nucleotide sequence: TGCGCCAGCACTCAGGGGGCGACCACTGAAGCTTTCTTT. This sequence encodes CASTQGATTEAFF.

The chain uses TRBV28 and TRBJ1-6; 7 bases are shared with TRBD1. This CDR3 contains 17 residues. Trimming removed 3 bases from V and 4 bases from J; junction bases left unmatched: 9. The V gene's germline CDR1 is MDHEN and CDR2 SYDVKM. In nucleotides, the CDR3 is TGTGCCAGCAGTTTGAGGGGGGACAGTCCATATAATTCACCCCTCCACTTT. Residues: CASSLRGDSPYNSPLHF.

The chain carries TRBV28 and TRBJ2-5; D may be TRBD1 (5 bases). Germline CDR1 and CDR2: MDHEN and SYDVKM. V was pared by 2 bases and J by 4 bases, with 8 bases between. The CDR3 sequence is 13 residues long. The CDR3 DNA reads as TGTGCCAGCAGTTTAGAGCAGGGAGAGACCCAGTACTTC. Its translation: CASSLEQGETQYF. The variable domain in full, completed from reference TRBV28 and TRBJ2-5, reads DVKVTQSSRYLVKRTGEKVFLECVQDMDHENMFWYRQDPGLGLRLIYFSYDVKMKEKGDIPEGYSVSREKKERFSLILESASTNQTSMYLCASSLEQGETQYFGPGTRLLVL.

This clone was seen a few times. The V call is TRBV6-6, the J call TRBJ1-2; maybe TRBD1 (5 bases). Germline V gene data show CDR1 as MNHNY and CDR2 as SVGAGI (reference sequence). This CDR3 has 14 residues. Trimming left V 6 bases short and J 5 bases short, with 16 bases between. Written as DNA, the CDR3 is TGTGCCAGCAGCACAGGAGAAACCAATTATGGCTACACCTTC. Protein product: CASSTGETNYGYTF.

This clone was picked up one time. This rearrangement joins TRBV7-6 to TRBJ1-1; perhaps TRBD1 as D (5 bases). From germline, CDR1 is SGHVS and CDR2 FNYEAQ. V was cut by 1 base and J by 10 bases, with 7 bases left in between. This CDR3 is 11 amino acids long. The CDR3 nucleotides are TGTGCCAGCAGCTTAGGGGGCGGAGCTTTCTTT. This sequence encodes CASSLGGGAFF.

The J gene is TRBJ2-2, the V gene TRBV4-3, with 7 bases lining up with TRBD2. J was trimmed by 6 bases and V by 4 bases; bases with no gene match: 11. This CDR3 contains 16 residues. Per germline, CDR1 LGHNA and CDR2 YSLEER. The CDR3 DNA sequence: TGCGCCAGCAGCCTTAAAGCGGGGTTGGAGCCCGGGGAGCTGTTTTTT. It is translated as CASSLKAGLEPGELFF.

The V and J genes are TRBV5-4 and TRBJ1-1; the match to TRBD1 covers 10 bases. The V and J ends lost 4 bases and 3 bases, in that order; junction bases with no gene match: 9. The CDR3 length is 16 residues. The germline gives CDR1 SGHNT, CDR2 YYREEE (reference sequence). The CDR3 DNA sequence: TGTGCCAGCAGCCCGGGGGACAGGGGATATGACACTGAAGCTTTCTTT. It translates to CASSPGDRGYDTEAFF.

Concerning this clone: Compared with germline, one end of the junction differs, possibly owing to a read error. The chain recombines TRBV7-7 with TRBJ1-6; 8 positions match TRBD1. Germline V gene sequence: CDR1 SSHAT, CDR2 FNYEAQ (reference sequence). This CDR3 has 19 residues. The CDR3 loop reads CASSLEWGQENSYNSPLHF. The CDR3 bases are TGTGCTAGCAGCTTAGAGTGGGGACAGGAAAACTCCTATAATTCACCCCTCCACTTT.

The rearrangement links TRBV7-9 to TRBJ1-2; unclear D gene. CDR1 and CDR2 from the germline V gene are SEHNR and FQNEAQ (reference sequence). Trimming shortened V by 3 bases and J by 1 base, and 6 bases separated the two germline ends. This CDR3 contains 13 residues. The CDR3 reads CASSFGDNYGYTF. Here the CDR3 DNA reads TGTGCCAGCAGCTTCGGGGATAACTATGGCTACACCTTC.

The V gene is TRBV10-3, the J gene TRBJ2-5, with TRBD2 matching 8 bases. Germline V CDR1 and CDR2: ENHRY, SYGVKD. Unmatched junction bases numbered 17, after V lost 10 bases and J lost 4 bases. CDR3 length: 16 residues. DNA of the CDR3: TGTGCCACCCGGGGGGGGAAGGACGGAGATCGAGAGACCCAGTACTTC. This sequence encodes CATRGGKDGDRETQYF.

This sequence joins TRBV19 and TRBJ2-5; tentatively, D is TRBD1 (5 bases). Per the germline V gene, CDR1 is LNHDA and CDR2 is SQIVND (reference sequence). Trimming cost V 8 bases and J 5 bases, with 12 bases left between them. This CDR3 comprises 12 residues. The CDR3 here is CASANRRETQYF. The CDR3, as DNA: TGTGCCAGTGCAAACAGGCGTGAGACCCAGTACTTC.

The rearrangement uses TRBV7-9 and TRBJ1-4, with 7 bases aligning to TRBD1. There are 15 residues in the CDR3. The germline V gene has CDR1 SEHNR and CDR2 FQNEAQ (reference sequence). V gave up 5 bases and J gave up 5 bases; unmatched junction bases: 8. The CDR3 DNA is TGTGCCAGCAGCCCAGGAGGGACAGACAATGAAAAACTGTTTTTT. This sequence encodes CASSPGGTDNEKLFF. Together with reference TRBV7-9 and TRBJ1-4, the CDR3 gives the full variable domain: DTGVSQNPRHKITKRGQNVTFRCDPISEHNRLYWYRQTLGQGPEFLTYFQNEAQLEKSRLLSDRFSAERPKGSFSTLEIQRTEQGDSAMYLCASSPGGTDNEKLFFGSGTQLSVL.

This chain joins TRBV6-5 and TRBJ1-2; 8 bases fit TRBD1. The CDR3 has 14 residues. CDR1 and CDR2 from the germline V gene are MNHEY and SVGAGI. Trimming at V came to 6 bases and at J to 8 bases, leaving 11 bases not matched to a gene. Here the CDR3 reads CASRSPTGVGGYTF. The DNA of the CDR3 is TGTGCCAGCAGGAGCCCGACAGGGGTGGGAGGCTACACCTTC.

V is TRBV9 and J is TRBJ1-2; D is uncertain. Trimming cost V 0 bases and J 8 bases, with 17 bases left between them. The V gene's germline CDR1 is SGDLS and CDR2 YYNGEE. The CDR3 sequence is 15 residues long. CDR3 loop: CASSVVGDGGEGYTF. The CDR3 bases are TGTGCCAGCAGCGTAGTCGGAGACGGCGGGGAAGGCTACACCTTC.

The chain employs TRBV4-3 and TRBJ1-2, with D unclear. This CDR3 is built from 14 residues. CDR1 and CDR2 from the germline V gene are LGHNA and YSLEER. Trimming pared 0 bases from V and 2 bases from J, leaving 7 bases between. CDR3 DNA: TGCGCCAGCAGCCAAGATCCGGGGAACTATGGCTACACCTTC. Translation: CASSQDPGNYGYTF.

The chain links TRBV14 to TRBJ1-1; a possible D gene is TRBD1 (6 bases). Germline CDR1 is SGHDN and CDR2 is FVKESK. The CDR3 is 15 amino acids. Trimming took off 0 bases at V and 4 bases at J, with 12 bases between the two ends. The CDR3 loop is CASSQDRGAGTEAFF. As DNA, the CDR3 is TGTGCCAGCAGCCAAGATCGGGGGGCGGGCACTGAAGCTTTCTTT.